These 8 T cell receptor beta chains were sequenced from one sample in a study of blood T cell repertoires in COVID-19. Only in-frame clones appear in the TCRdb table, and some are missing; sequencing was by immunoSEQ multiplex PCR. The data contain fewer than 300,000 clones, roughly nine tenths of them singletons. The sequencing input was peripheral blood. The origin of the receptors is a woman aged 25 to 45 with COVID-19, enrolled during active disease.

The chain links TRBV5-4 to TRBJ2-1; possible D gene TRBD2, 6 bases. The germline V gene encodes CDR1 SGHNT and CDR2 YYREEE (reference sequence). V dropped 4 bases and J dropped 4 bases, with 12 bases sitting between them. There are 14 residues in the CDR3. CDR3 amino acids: CASSPERVYNEQFF. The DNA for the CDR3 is TGTGCCAGCAGCCCCGAGCGGGTGTACAATGAGCAGTTCTTC.

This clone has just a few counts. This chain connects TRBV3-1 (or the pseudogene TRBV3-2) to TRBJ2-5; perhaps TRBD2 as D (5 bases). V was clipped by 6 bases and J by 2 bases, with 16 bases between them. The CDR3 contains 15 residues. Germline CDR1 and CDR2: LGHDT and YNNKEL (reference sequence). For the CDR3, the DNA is TGTGCCAGCAGTCCCCCGGGGATCCTTCAAGAGACCCAGTACTTC. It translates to CASSPPGILQETQYF.

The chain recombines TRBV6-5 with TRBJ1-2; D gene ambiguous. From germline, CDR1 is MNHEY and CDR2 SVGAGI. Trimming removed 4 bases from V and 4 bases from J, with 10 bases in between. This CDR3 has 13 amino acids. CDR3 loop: CASSSDTPYGYTF. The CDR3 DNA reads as TGTGCCAGCAGTTCCGACACTCCCTATGGCTACACCTTC.

In DNA form, the CDR3 reads TGTGCCAGCAGCGTACAGGGGGCTTCAGGAAACACCATATATTTT. Translation gives CASSVQGASGNTIYF. The chain uses TRBV9 and TRBJ1-3; 8 bases map to TRBD1. This CDR3 has 15 amino acids. Germline V gives CDR1 SGDLS, CDR2 YYNGEE. Trimming took 1 base from V and 4 from J; bases not matched to a gene: 4.

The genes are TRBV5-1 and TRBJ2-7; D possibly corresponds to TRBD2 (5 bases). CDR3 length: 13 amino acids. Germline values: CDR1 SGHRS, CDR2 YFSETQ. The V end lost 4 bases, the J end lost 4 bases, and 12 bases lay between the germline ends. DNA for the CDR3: TGCGCCAGCAGCCCACTAGACGGTTACGAGCAGTACTTC. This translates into CASSPLDGYEQYF.

CDR3 protein: CAISESAGIQPQHF. DNA for the CDR3: TGTGCCATCAGTGAGTCTGCAGGGATTCAGCCCCAGCATTTT. V and J are TRBV10-3 and TRBJ1-5; D perhaps matches TRBD1 (5 bases). Germline V gene sequence: CDR1 ENHRY, CDR2 SYGVKD. This CDR3 is 14 amino acids long. V lost 0 bases to trimming and J lost 6 bases, with 9 bases between them.

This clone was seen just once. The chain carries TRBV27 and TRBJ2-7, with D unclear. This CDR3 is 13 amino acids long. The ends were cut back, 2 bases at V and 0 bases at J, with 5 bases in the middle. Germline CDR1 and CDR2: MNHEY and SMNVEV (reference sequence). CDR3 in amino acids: CASSLGISYEQYF. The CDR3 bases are TGTGCCAGCAGTTTAGGCATCTCCTACGAGCAGTACTTC.

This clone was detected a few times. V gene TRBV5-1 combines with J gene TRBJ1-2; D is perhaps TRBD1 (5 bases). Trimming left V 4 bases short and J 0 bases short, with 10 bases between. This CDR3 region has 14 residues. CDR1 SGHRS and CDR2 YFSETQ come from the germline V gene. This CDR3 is CASSEMTANYGYTF. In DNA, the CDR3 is TGCGCCAGCAGCGAGATGACAGCTAACTATGGCTACACCTTC.